The entry below describes one TCR beta chain. Antigen specificity is unknown. The sample originates from a study of cytomegalovirus exposure and HLA in healthy donors. The overall study: In a later analysis, the approximately 120 validation repertoires were reported to have used the same platform as the 600 to 700 first-cohort repertoires. Findings and caveats of the study: Specific recognition of CMV antigens was confirmed in vitro for a few chains (all CMV-associated). The investigators catalogued 150 to 200 TCR beta chains as cytomegalovirus-associated. Among TCR sequences, most were rare, though some public TCRs appeared in many donors.

The CDR3 is 18 amino acids. From germline, CDR1 is LNHDA and CDR2 SQIVND (reference sequence). Trimming removed 6 bases from V and 0 bases from J; junction bases left unmatched: 10. TCRdb keeps only in-frame clones here, not all; method: immunoSEQ multiplex PCR. The sample includes 230,000 or so clones, about 91% of them seen just once. Sequencing was carried out using PBMCs. The clonotype comes from a woman aged 18-29 years in good health and CMV-seronegative. The genes are TRBV19 and TRBJ2-6, with 8 bases fitting TRBD1. CDR3 sequence (DNA): TGTGCCAGTAGCCCCTCCGGACAGGGTCTCTCTGGGGCCAACGTCCTGACTTTC. It is translated as CASSPSGQGLSGANVLTF.